Detailed here is one T cell receptor beta chain. This clone has just one count. The specificity of this receptor is unknown. No much larger clone is present one base from it, and per-base qualities are unavailable. The record originates from a study of shared clonotypes between healthy human individuals (dated by TCRdb to the early 2020s). About the full investigation: The cohort comprised two women and a few men aged 18 to 49 years. For each donor, CD4 naive and CD4 memory were each run on three plates, CD8 naive on two plates, and CD8 memory on one plate. The study deeply sequenced blood TCR repertoires of five healthy adults to estimate repertoire size and the extent of clonotype sharing between individuals. To increase sequencing depth and limit assay-specific biases, TCR repertoire library preparation and sequencing were carried out by different laboratories using diverse techniques. Between about 0.94 and 8.9 billion PBMCs per donor were obtained by leukapheresis.

What the work shows at the level of the full study, not this receptor alone: Higher generation probabilities were observed for clonotypes shared by all four sorted-subset donors than for non-shared clonotypes. Estimated clonotype richness was generally larger for naive than for memory subsets. Sharing across several donors was observed for around 5% of naive CD4, 3.5% of naive CD8, roughly 2.3% of memory CD4, and about 0.4% of memory CD8 clonotypes. Sampling was restricted to blood, and TCR repertoires in tissue are likely to differ from TCR repertoires in blood. Pairwise subsampling indicated that sequencing depth was expected to affect the degree of clonotype sharing among donors. Even with the large sequencing depth, rarefaction of the sorted-subset datasets indicated that sequencing was incomplete. Because the study included a small number of donors, the genetic and exposure-history diversity represented was limited.

Healthy HIV-negative adults with no recently reported acute infections or vaccinations were included as donors. All donors were Caucasian adults living in Nashville, Tennessee, USA. CD4+ T cells were enriched by magnetic negative selection; naive cells were then positively selected on CD45RA, and the negative fraction formed the memory subset. Blood was obtained by leukapheresis, after which PBMCs were separated by Ficoll-Histopaque density gradient centrifugation and cryopreserved in liquid nitrogen vapor phase. Analytical flow cytometry was used to check the purity and quantity of each magnetically sorted T cell population. Genomic DNA was isolated from each sorted fraction and quantified by UV absorbance on a Nanodrop 2000c. Based on the germline V gene, the CDR1 and CDR2 sequences are SQVTM and ANQGSEA. Trimming at the junction amounts to 0 bases on V and 6 bases on J, and the germline ends lie 9 bases apart. Spanning cysteine to phenylalanine, the CDR3 consists of 13 amino acids. Here the CDR3 DNA is all that survives: 39 bases in frame from base 1.

TCR CDR3 regions were amplified from genomic DNA by multiplex PCR using the deep immunoSEQ assay. Extracted genomic DNA from each cell subset was distributed evenly across all wells of several immunoSEQ 96-well plates, and each plate was treated as a replicate. For sorted subsets, each replicate PCR was loaded with approximately 200 ng genomic DNA, equivalent to 25,000 to 35,000 T cell genomes. The purified libraries were quantified using a Qubit 3.0 fluorometer, sized with a Bioanalyzer 2100, and then quantified again using the KAPA Library Quantification kit. A separate single-read 150-cycle Illumina NextSeq 550 flow cell was used to sequence each immunoSEQ 96-well plate. The authors processed their data as follows. Because the immunoSEQ output included only junctional sequences and no quality scores, the filtering could not be the same as the filtering used for full-length reads. To assign V/J genes and CDR3, sequences were annotated using PyIR, a Python wrapper for IgBLAST v1.9, with IMGT germline references. Reads with weak V/J assignments (E-value above 1e-6), missing CDR3, stop codons, out-of-frame junctions, or ambiguous translated residues were removed. A V3J clonotype was defined by an identical inferred V gene, J gene, and CDR3 amino acid sequence. To compute the percentage overlap between repertoires, the number of shared unique clonotypes was divided by the size of the smaller repertoire. Repertoire richness was assessed with RTK rarefaction, the Chao1 estimator, and Recon v2.1 estimates of unobserved clonotypes. Generation probabilities were computed with OLGA for all TCRbeta clonotypes obtained by the gDNA method from several donors. What TCRdb holds here is the immuneACCESS table cut down to in-frame rearrangements. Part of the clones is not present; checked against another copy, under half of the missing clones reflect an unresolved V gene, and the others are unexplained. V, J and clone size reflect that table, while D and trimming were determined from the DNA. The sample table lists approximately 500,000 clones, 90% to 96% of them with a count of one. The biggest ten clones account for 0.055% to 0.075% of the sample.

Source material: naive CD4+ T cells sorted from blood. Taken with the paper, the label for cell subset or site translates to: CD45RA+ positively selected. This TCR was recovered from a woman in her twenties or thirties in good health. Recombination joined TRBV29-1 with TRBJ2-1; no D gene is confidently identified. The CDR3 has the sequence CSVEEPVSNEQFF. The DNA sequence is given as TGCAGCGTTGAAGAGCCGGTCAGCAATGAGCAGTTCTTC.